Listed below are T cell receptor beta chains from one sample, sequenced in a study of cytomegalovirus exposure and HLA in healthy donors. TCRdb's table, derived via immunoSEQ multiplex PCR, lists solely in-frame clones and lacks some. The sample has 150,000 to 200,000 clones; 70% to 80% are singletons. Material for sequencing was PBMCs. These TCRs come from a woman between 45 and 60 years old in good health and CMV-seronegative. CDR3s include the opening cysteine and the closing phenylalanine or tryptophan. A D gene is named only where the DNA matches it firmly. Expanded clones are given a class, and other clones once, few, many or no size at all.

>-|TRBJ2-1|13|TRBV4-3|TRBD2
TGCGCCAGCAGTCGAGCTAGCGGGGGCGAGCAGTTCTTC
CASSRASGGEQFF
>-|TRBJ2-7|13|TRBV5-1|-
TGCGCCAGCAGCCCCCGAGGTGGTCACGAGCAGTACTTC
CASSPRGGHEQYF
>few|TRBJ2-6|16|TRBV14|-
TGTGCCAGCAGCCAAGATTCACAGATCTCGGCCAACGTCCTGACTTTC
CASSQDSQISANVLTF
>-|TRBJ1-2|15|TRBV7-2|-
TGTGCCAGCAGCCCGCCTAAACCTAGACTAAATGGCTACACCTTC
CASSPPKPRLNGYTF
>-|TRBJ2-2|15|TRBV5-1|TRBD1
TGCGCCAGCAGCTCGGGACAGCCGAACACCGGAGAGCTGTTTTTT
CASSSGQPNTGELFF
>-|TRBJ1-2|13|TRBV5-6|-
TGTGCCAGCAGTCCTCAGGGGCTCTATGGCTACACCTTC
CASSPQGLYGYTF
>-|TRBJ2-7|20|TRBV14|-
TGTGCCAGCAGCCCTCAATGGGGACAAACACGTACGGGGAGCTCCTACGAGCAGTACTTC
CASSPQWGQTRTGSSYEQYF
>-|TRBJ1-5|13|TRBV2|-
TGTGCCAGCAGTTACGACAGGAGGCAGCCCCAGCATTTT
CASSYDRRQPQHF
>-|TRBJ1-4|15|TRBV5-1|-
TGCGCCAGCAGCTTGGAGGGACATACTAATGAAAAACTGTTTTTT
CASSLEGHTNEKLFF
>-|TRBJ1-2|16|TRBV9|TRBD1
TGTGCCAGCAGCGTAGGGCAGGGACAGGGTAACTATGGCTACACCTTC
CASSVGQGQGNYGYTF
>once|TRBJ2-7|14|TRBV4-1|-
TGCGCCAGCAGCCAAGAGGGGGCTCGGACAAGTCAGTACTTC
CASSQEGARTSQYF
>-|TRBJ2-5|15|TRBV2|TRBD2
TGTGCCAGCAGGCGGTTTGGGGCGGGAGGAGAGACCCAGTACTTC
CASRRFGAGGETQYF
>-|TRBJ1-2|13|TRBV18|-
TGTGCCAGCTCACCTGACACAGGGAAAGGCTACACCTTC
CASSPDTGKGYTF
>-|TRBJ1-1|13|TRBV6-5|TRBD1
TGTGCCAGCACCCTGACAGGGTTTAGTGAAGCTTTCTTT
CASTLTGFSEAFF
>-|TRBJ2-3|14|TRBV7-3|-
TGTGCCAGCAGCTCATTAGGCCCGGGAGATACGCAGTATTTT
CASSSLGPGDTQYF
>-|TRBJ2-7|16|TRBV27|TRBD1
TGTGCCAGCAGTCCCGAACTCCGGGACAGGGGTGGCGAGCAGTACTTC
CASSPELRDRGGEQYF
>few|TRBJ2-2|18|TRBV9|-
TGTGCCAGCAGCGTAGCCCTTCGTATGGGACTTAACACCGGGGAGCTGTTTTTT
CASSVALRMGLNTGELFF
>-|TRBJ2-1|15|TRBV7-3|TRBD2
TGTGCCAGCAGCTTCACTAGCGGGGGCTACAATGAGCAGTTCTTC
CASSFTSGGYNEQFF
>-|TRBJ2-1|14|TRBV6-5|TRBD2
TGTGCCAGCAGTTACCGAGCGGGAGCGGGTGAGCAGTTCTTC
CASSYRAGAGEQFF
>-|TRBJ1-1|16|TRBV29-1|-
TGCAGCGCGATTCTCAACGTAGGGGCCTTGAACACTGAAGCTTTCTTT
CSAILNVGALNTEAFF
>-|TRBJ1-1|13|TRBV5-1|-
TGCGCCAGCAGCTCACAGGGCAGCACTGAAGCTTTCTTT
CASSSQGSTEAFF
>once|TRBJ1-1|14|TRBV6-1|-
TGTGCCAGCAGGATCCAGGGTGGAAACACTGAAGCTTTCTTT
CASRIQGGNTEAFF